Below, 14 T cell receptor beta chains from the same sample are listed, as sequenced in a study of cytomegalovirus exposure and HLA in healthy donors. The PCR had 60 Vbeta and 13 Jbeta primers. The data were produced by immunoSEQ multiplex PCR, yet TCRdb's version contains in-frame clones alone and is incomplete. Found here are 150,000 to 200,000 clones, approximately 77% of them singletons; the top ten hold roughly 1.5%. The sequenced material came from PBMCs. Receptor source: a male donor in good health and CMV-seronegative.

The V gene is TRBV5-1, the J gene TRBJ1-1; D unresolved. Trimming removed 4 bases at V and 4 bases at J, with 14 bases between. Germline V CDR1 and CDR2: SGHRS, YFSETQ. The length of the CDR3 is 14 residues. DNA for the CDR3: TGCGCCAGCAGCGCCGGACGGGATCGCACTGAAGCTTTCTTT. Translating gives CASSAGRDRTEAFF.

The V and J genes are TRBV4-2 and TRBJ2-7, with D maybe TRBD2 (5 bases). The germline V and J ends were trimmed by 3 bases and 3 bases, with 9 bases remaining between them. The CDR3 extends over 13 amino acids. The germline CDR1 and CDR2 sequences are LGHNA and YNFKEQ. The CDR3 region is CASSQLRDYEQYF. The CDR3 DNA sequence: TGTGCCAGCAGCCAGCTCCGGGACTACGAGCAGTACTTC.

This sequence joins TRBV5-1 and TRBJ2-7; D perhaps matches TRBD2 (6 bases). The CDR3 is 15 amino acids. V dropped 0 bases and J dropped 1 base, with 11 bases sitting between them. CDR1 and CDR2 from the germline V gene are SGHRS and YFSETQ. In DNA form, the CDR3 reads TGCGCCAGCAGCTTGGGGGCGGGGATATCCTACGAGCAGTACTTC. Amino acids: CASSLGAGISYEQYF.

The rearrangement joins TRBV29-1 to TRBJ1-2; no clear D gene. CDR3 length: 14 amino acids. Germline V gene sequence: CDR1 SQVTM, CDR2 ANQGSEA. Trimming pared 0 bases from V and 5 bases from J, leaving 13 bases between. The CDR3 region is CSVEDQVTGYGYTF. The CDR3 bases are TGCAGCGTTGAAGATCAGGTGACGGGATATGGCTACACCTTC.

A few counts support this clone. This chain connects TRBV5-1 to TRBJ2-7, with 10 positions matching TRBD2. The CDR3 covers 14 residues. With V trimmed by 4 bases and J by 2 bases, 3 bases remained unmatched. Germline-derived CDR1 and CDR2 are SGHRS and YFSETQ. CDR3 DNA: TGCGCCAGCAGCCGCGGACTAGCGGCCTACGAGCAGTACTTC. Translated: CASSRGLAAYEQYF.

V gene TRBV5-1 combines with J gene TRBJ2-3; TRBD2 matches 10 bases. Germline V CDR1 and CDR2: SGHRS, YFSETQ. This CDR3 contains 14 residues. The ends lost 7 bases at V and 7 bases at J; junction bases unmatched: 9. The CDR3 sequence is CASGLAGGGNTQYF. The CDR3 DNA sequence: TGCGCCAGCGGTTTAGCGGGGGGCGGAAATACGCAGTATTTT. Based on the CDR3 plus reference TRBV5-1 and TRBJ2-3, the full variable domain is KAGVTQTPRYLIKTRGQQVTLSCSPISGHRSVSWYQQTPGQGLQFLFEYFSETQRNKGNFPGRFSGRQFSNSRSEMNVSTLELGDSALYLCASGLAGGGNTQYFGPGTRLTVL.

This clone turned up a few times. The rearrangement uses TRBV2 and TRBJ2-3, with 11 bases identical to TRBD2. V shed 3 bases, J shed 2 bases, and the junction held 4 bases outside the gene matches. The CDR3 has 16 residues. Per germline, CDR1 SNHLY and CDR2 FYNNEI. This chain's CDR3 is CASSDGTSGPTDTQYF. DNA for the CDR3: TGTGCCAGCAGTGACGGGACTAGCGGACCCACAGATACGCAGTATTTT.

The genes are TRBV4-1 and TRBJ2-7; 8 bases are shared with TRBD1. CDR1 is MGHRA and CDR2 is YSYEKL in the germline V gene. The CDR3 runs 15 residues. V lost 0 bases to trimming and J lost 0 bases; unmatched junction nucleotides: 1. Here the CDR3 reads CASSQEQGGSYEQYF. CDR3 DNA sequence: TGCGCCAGCAGCCAAGAACAGGGGGGCTCCTACGAGCAGTACTTC.

The CDR3 sequence is CASSQGSGDYEQYF. CDR3 bases: TGCGCCAGCAGCCAGGGTAGCGGGGATTACGAGCAGTACTTC. This chain links TRBV4-3 with TRBJ2-7, with 8 bases identical to TRBD2. V lost 3 bases, J lost 4 bases, and 5 bases stayed unmatched. Germline V gene sequence: CDR1 LGHNA, CDR2 YSLEER. The CDR3 is 14 amino acids.

This chain uses TRBV27 with TRBJ1-6; TRBD1 is a possible D gene (5 bases). Germline V gene data show CDR1 as MNHEY and CDR2 as SMNVEV (reference sequence). The CDR3 has 14 amino acids. Trimming removed 7 bases at V and 6 bases at J, with 13 bases between. The CDR3 DNA reads as TGTGCCAGCAACAACAGGTTGGGTAATTCACCCCTCCACTTT. Residues: CASNNRLGNSPLHF.

This chain links TRBV5-6 with TRBJ1-3, with 8 positions matching TRBD1. Germline CDR1 and CDR2: SGHDT and YYEEEE. J gave up 4 bases and V 3 bases, and 9 bases lay outside the gene matches. The CDR3 runs 16 residues. CDR3 nucleotide sequence: TGTGCCAGCAGCTCAGTCGACAGGGGCAGCGGAAACACCATATATTTT. Its translation is CASSSVDRGSGNTIYF.

V gene TRBV6-5 combines with J gene TRBJ1-1; D is possibly TRBD1 (5 bases). V was pared by 5 bases and J by 3 bases, with 13 bases between. In germline, CDR1 is MNHEY, CDR2 SVGAGI. The CDR3 is 14 residues long. CDR3 amino acids: CASSPRRVYTEAFF. The CDR3 nucleotides are TGTGCCAGCAGTCCACGCAGGGTGTACACTGAAGCTTTCTTT.

This clone was detected a few times. This chain joins TRBV6-4 and TRBJ2-1; 9 bases fit TRBD1. CDR3 length equals 21 residues. V lost 2 bases to trimming and J lost 0 bases; unmatched junction nucleotides: 17. The germline V gene encodes CDR1 MRHNA and CDR2 SNTAGT. The DNA for the CDR3 is TGTGCCAGCAGTGACGGAGGAGTGGGGACAGGGACGGGGGACTCCTACAATGAGCAGTTCTTC. It codes for CASSDGGVGTGTGDSYNEQFF.

The CDR3, as DNA: TGTGCCAGCTCACCCAACGGACAGGGAATAGGAAACACCATATATTTT. Its protein product is CASSPNGQGIGNTIYF. The V gene is TRBV18, the J gene TRBJ1-3, with TRBD1 matching over 8 bases. With 3 bases clipped from V and 4 bases from J, the junction kept 8 bases outside the gene matches. The CDR3 consists of 16 residues. Germline V CDR1 and CDR2: KGHSH, LQKENI.